The T cell receptor beta chain described here comes from a study of shared clonotypes between healthy human individuals. The data were produced by immunoSEQ multiplex PCR, yet TCRdb's version contains in-frame clones alone and is incomplete. The sample has over 2 million clones, about 95% seen once. Germline assignment: CDR1 MNHNS and CDR2 SASEGT. There are 15 residues in the CDR3. The ends were cut back, 6 bases at V and 4 bases at J, with 16 bases in the middle. A word on this clone: Its antigen is not identified.

General study results and limits: Naive subsets typically showed greater estimated richness than memory subsets. For sorted subsets, rarefaction showed incomplete sequencing despite large depth.

The naive CD8 fraction comprised CD45RO-negative cells positively selected for CCR7 and excluded terminally differentiated effector memory CD45RA+ cells. Input material: naive CD8+ T cells sorted from blood. The sequence was obtained from a man between 18 and 29 years old in good health. The rearrangement links TRBV6-1 to TRBJ1-5; possibly TRBD1 for D (6 bases). CDR3 sequence: CASSLQGLGNQPQHF. The CDR3 DNA follows: TGTGCCAGCAGCTTACAGGGCTTGGGTAATCAGCCCCAGCATTTT.